This is a list of T cell receptor beta chains from one sample in a study of response to subunit inactivated influenza vaccine. Via MiXCR, TCRdb re-called the RT-PCR reads, giving one row per CDR3 protein. The sample holds about 650,000 distinct CDR3 sequences, about a sixth seen once. The sequencing used PBMCs from blood, collected roughly 12 days after vaccination. The receptor set was obtained from a man in his fifties who received an inactivated influenza vaccine. CDR3s include the opening cysteine and the closing phenylalanine or tryptophan. A D gene is named only where the DNA matches it firmly. The size of a clone is reported for some rows only, either as once, few or many, or as a class for expanded clones.

j_gene: TRBJ2-7; abundance: few; v_gene: TRBV5-1; d_gene: -; CDR3nt: TGCGCCAGCAGCCCCAGGGCCGGAATCTACGAGCAGTACTTC; CDR3aa: CASSPRAGIYEQYF
j_gene: TRBJ1-1; abundance: few; v_gene: TRBV3-1; d_gene: -; CDR3nt: TGTGCCAGCAGTCAGGGACCTATAACGACTGAAGCTTTCTTT; CDR3aa: CASSQGPITTEAFF
j_gene: TRBJ2-1; abundance: few; v_gene: TRBV6-1; d_gene: TRBD1; CDR3nt: TGTGCCAGCAGTCGGACAGGGCGGTCCTACAATGAGCAGTTCTTC; CDR3aa: CASSRTGRSYNEQFF
j_gene: TRBJ2-5; abundance: -; v_gene: TRBV7-2; d_gene: TRBD2; CDR3nt: TGTGCCAGCAGCTTACTAGCGGGAGTTCGAGAGACCCAGTACTTC; CDR3aa: CASSLLAGVRETQYF
j_gene: TRBJ1-4; abundance: few; v_gene: TRBV5-6; d_gene: -; CDR3nt: TGTGCCAGCAGCGTCCGGGACCTAGAAAAACTGTTTTTT; CDR3aa: CASSVRDLEKLFF
j_gene: TRBJ1-1; abundance: -; v_gene: TRBV20-1; d_gene: -; CDR3nt: TGCAGTGCTATCCTAAGGCCCCAGGGCTTCCCTGAAGCTTTCTTT; CDR3aa: CSAILRPQGFPEAFF
j_gene: TRBJ2-7; abundance: few; v_gene: TRBV5-6; d_gene: -; CDR3nt: TGTGCCAGCAGCATAACTCCCTTACCTTCCTACGAGCAGTACTTC; CDR3aa: CASSITPLPSYEQYF
j_gene: TRBJ1-2; abundance: few; v_gene: TRBV20-1; d_gene: -; CDR3nt: TGCAGTGCTAGAGATTTAAACGGCTATGGCTACACCTTC; CDR3aa: CSARDLNGYGYTF
j_gene: TRBJ1-4; abundance: many; v_gene: TRBV21-1; d_gene: -; CDR3nt: TGTGCCAGCAGCAAAGAGGGACAGGGTGCAACTAATGAAAAACTGTTTTTT; CDR3aa: CASSKEGQGATNEKLFF
j_gene: TRBJ1-1; abundance: few; v_gene: TRBV9; d_gene: -; CDR3nt: TGTGCCAGCAGTCCTATGGGGACTGAAGCTTTCTTT; CDR3aa: CASSPMGTEAFF
j_gene: TRBJ1-2; abundance: few; v_gene: TRBV20-1; d_gene: -; CDR3nt: TGCAGTGCGATTACCGGGACGGTCTATGGCTACACCTTC; CDR3aa: CSAITGTVYGYTF
j_gene: TRBJ1-5; abundance: few; v_gene: TRBV6-1; d_gene: -; CDR3nt: TGTGCCAGCAGTGAATTTCCTGGTCAGCCCCAGCATTTT; CDR3aa: CASSEFPGQPQHF
j_gene: TRBJ2-3; abundance: few; v_gene: TRBV7-2; d_gene: -; CDR3nt: TGTGCCAGCAGCTCCGTAGGGATAGGGGGCACAGATACGCAGTATTTT; CDR3aa: CASSSVGIGGTDTQYF
j_gene: TRBJ1-5; abundance: few; v_gene: TRBV28; d_gene: -; CDR3nt: TGTGCCAGCAGTTTATTGGTCCAGGATCTGAGCAATCAGCCCCAGCATTTT; CDR3aa: CASSLLVQDLSNQPQHF
j_gene: TRBJ2-3; abundance: -; v_gene: TRBV3-1; d_gene: TRBD2; CDR3nt: TGTGCCAGCAGCCACCGGGGGGAAACAGATACGCAGTATTTT; CDR3aa: CASSHRGETDTQYF
j_gene: TRBJ2-1; abundance: few; v_gene: TRBV6-4; d_gene: -; CDR3nt: TGTGCCAGCAGTGACAGGGTGGGAAAAGGGCAGTTCTTC; CDR3aa: CASSDRVGKGQFF
j_gene: TRBJ2-4; abundance: few; v_gene: TRBV29-1; d_gene: -; CDR3nt: TGCAGCGCTTTTCCCGTGGGGTTAAACATTCAGTACTTC; CDR3aa: CSAFPVGLNIQYF
j_gene: TRBJ2-2; abundance: many; v_gene: TRBV14; d_gene: -; CDR3nt: TGTGCCAGCAGCTCGGGACGTAGGACCGGGGAGCTGTTTTTT; CDR3aa: CASSSGRRTGELFF
j_gene: TRBJ2-1; abundance: many; v_gene: TRBV5-1; d_gene: -; CDR3nt: TGCGCCAGCAGCTGGAGTATCTACAATGAGCAGTTCTTC; CDR3aa: CASSWSIYNEQFF
j_gene: TRBJ2-4; abundance: -; v_gene: TRBV6-1; d_gene: -; CDR3nt: TGTGCCAGCAGTGAAACGGGGGCTCAAGGAAACATTCAGTACTTC; CDR3aa: CASSETGAQGNIQYF
j_gene: TRBJ2-2; abundance: -; v_gene: TRBV20-1; d_gene: -; CDR3nt: TGCAGTGCTAGAGTAGAATGGAGTGGAGTGGGCCAGGGGAACACCGGGGAGCTGTTTTTT; CDR3aa: CSARVEWSGVGQGNTGELFF